A selection of T cell receptor beta chains follows, all from one sample in a study of cytomegalovirus exposure and HLA in healthy donors. Produced via immunoSEQ multiplex PCR; TCRdb's table is partial and in-frame only. The sample consists of over 150,000 clones, almost 75% of them appearing once. The sequenced sample was PBMCs. The receptors stem from a woman in her twenties or thirties in good health and CMV-seropositive. CDR3s include the opening cysteine and the closing phenylalanine or tryptophan. Fields, in order: CDR3 length, clone size, J gene, V gene, D gene, CDR3 protein, CDR3 DNA. The D gene is left open where the match is weak. Not every row has a clone size; where given, it reads once, few, many or a size class.

len: 16
abundance: once
j_gene: TRBJ2-3
v_gene: TRBV12-2
d_gene: -
CDR3aa: CASRLATSGTTNTQYF
CDR3nt: TGTGCAAGTCGCTTAGCGACTAGCGGTACCACAAATACGCAGTATTTT

len: 15
abundance: -
j_gene: TRBJ2-7
v_gene: TRBV5-6
d_gene: TRBD2
CDR3aa: CASSPGLAHRYEQYF
CDR3nt: TGTGCCAGCAGCCCTGGACTAGCCCACCGCTACGAGCAGTACTTC

len: 16
abundance: few
j_gene: TRBJ1-1
v_gene: TRBV9
d_gene: -
CDR3aa: CASSVDPQGQNTEAFF
CDR3nt: TGTGCCAGCAGCGTAGACCCGCAGGGACAGAACACTGAAGCTTTCTTT

len: 14
abundance: -
j_gene: TRBJ2-3
v_gene: TRBV7-9
d_gene: TRBD1
CDR3aa: CASSFDRGTDTQYF
CDR3nt: TGTGCCAGCAGCTTCGACAGGGGCACAGATACGCAGTATTTT

len: 14
abundance: -
j_gene: TRBJ2-5
v_gene: TRBV14
d_gene: TRBD1
CDR3aa: CASSRDRGQETQYF
CDR3nt: TGTGCCAGCAGCCGGGACAGGGGCCAAGAGACCCAGTACTTC

len: 19
abundance: -
j_gene: TRBJ1-1
v_gene: TRBV28
d_gene: TRBD1
CDR3aa: CASSGSRYRGRLKDTEAFF
CDR3nt: TGTGCCAGCAGTGGGTCCCGGTACAGGGGGCGCCTCAAGGACACTGAAGCTTTCTTT

len: 15
abundance: -
j_gene: TRBJ2-7
v_gene: TRBV4-1
d_gene: -
CDR3aa: CASSPVDSHTYEQYF
CDR3nt: TGCGCCAGCAGCCCGGTGGACAGTCACACCTACGAGCAGTACTTC

len: 13
abundance: -
j_gene: TRBJ1-3
v_gene: TRBV2
d_gene: -
CDR3aa: CASTPRSGNTIYF
CDR3nt: TGTGCCAGCACCCCCCGCTCTGGAAACACCATATATTTT

len: 13
abundance: -
j_gene: TRBJ2-7
v_gene: TRBV15
d_gene: -
CDR3aa: CATRGGGYDEQYF
CDR3nt: TGTGCCACCAGGGGAGGCGGGTATGACGAGCAGTACTTC

len: 13
abundance: few
j_gene: TRBJ1-1
v_gene: TRBV6-6
d_gene: TRBD1
CDR3aa: CAVKQGANTEAFF
CDR3nt: TGTGCCGTAAAACAGGGGGCGAACACTGAAGCTTTCTTT

len: 19
abundance: -
j_gene: TRBJ2-2
v_gene: TRBV7-6
d_gene: TRBD2
CDR3aa: CASSLAVGTSGRSTGELFF
CDR3nt: TGTGCCAGCAGCTTAGCGGTGGGGACTAGCGGGAGGAGCACCGGGGAGCTGTTTTTT

len: 15
abundance: few
j_gene: TRBJ1-2
v_gene: TRBV5-4
d_gene: -
CDR3aa: CASSEGWGEDYGYTF
CDR3nt: TGTGCCAGCAGCGAAGGGTGGGGGGAGGACTATGGCTACACCTTC

len: 13
abundance: -
j_gene: TRBJ1-4
v_gene: TRBV28
d_gene: -
CDR3aa: CASSSPGREKLFF
CDR3nt: TGTGCCAGCAGTTCCCCGGGGAGGGAAAAACTGTTTTTT

len: 15
abundance: -
j_gene: TRBJ2-7
v_gene: TRBV11-2
d_gene: TRBD1
CDR3aa: CASSFGTVTPYEQYF
CDR3nt: TGTGCCAGCAGCTTCGGGACAGTGACCCCCTACGAGCAGTACTTC

len: 12
abundance: -
j_gene: TRBJ1-2
v_gene: TRBV5-1
d_gene: -
CDR3aa: CASSLEGVGYTF
CDR3nt: TGCGCCAGCAGCTTGGAAGGGGTCGGCTACACCTTC

len: 15
abundance: -
j_gene: TRBJ2-1
v_gene: TRBV6-1
d_gene: -
CDR3aa: CASSTEPGGFNEQFF
CDR3nt: TGTGCCAGCAGCACGGAGCCAGGGGGGTTCAATGAGCAGTTCTTC

len: 13
abundance: -
j_gene: TRBJ1-2
v_gene: TRBV7-9
d_gene: -
CDR3aa: CASSPQGHYGYTF
CDR3nt: TGTGCCAGCAGCCCACAGGGACACTATGGCTACACCTTC

len: 14
abundance: -
j_gene: TRBJ2-1
v_gene: TRBV9
d_gene: -
CDR3aa: CASSPRTAYNEQFF
CDR3nt: TGTGCCAGCAGCCCCAGGACAGCCTACAATGAGCAGTTCTTC

len: 16
abundance: few
j_gene: TRBJ2-1
v_gene: TRBV7-2
d_gene: -
CDR3aa: CASSLVALGAYNEQFF
CDR3nt: TGTGCCAGCAGCTTAGTGGCGCTAGGGGCCTACAATGAGCAGTTCTTC

len: 14
abundance: -
j_gene: TRBJ2-7
v_gene: TRBV27
d_gene: -
CDR3aa: CASHSSGFSYEQYF
CDR3nt: TGTGCCAGCCATTCGTCAGGTTTCTCCTACGAGCAGTACTTC

len: 12
abundance: -
j_gene: TRBJ2-7
v_gene: TRBV5-1
d_gene: -
CDR3aa: CASSYDSYEQYF
CDR3nt: TGCGCCAGCAGCTATGACAGCTACGAGCAGTACTTC

len: 13
abundance: few
j_gene: TRBJ1-2
v_gene: TRBV6-4
d_gene: -
CDR3aa: CASSSGGFYGYTF
CDR3nt: TGTGCCAGCAGCTCAGGAGGCTTCTATGGCTACACCTTC

len: 16
abundance: -
j_gene: TRBJ1-1
v_gene: TRBV11-2
d_gene: TRBD1
CDR3aa: CASSLGGTGINTEAFF
CDR3nt: TGTGCCAGCAGCTTAGGGGGGACAGGAATTAACACTGAAGCTTTCTTT

len: 17
abundance: -
j_gene: TRBJ2-3
v_gene: TRBV7-5
d_gene: -
CDR3aa: CARSLEGLAKSTDTQYF
CDR3nt: TGTGCCAGAAGCTTAGAGGGACTAGCGAAGAGCACAGATACGCAGTATTTT

len: 12
abundance: -
j_gene: TRBJ1-5
v_gene: TRBV2
d_gene: -
CDR3aa: CASRGEVSSQHF
CDR3nt: TGTGCCAGCAGGGGGGAGGTCTCGTCCCAGCATTTT

len: 15
abundance: -
j_gene: TRBJ2-3
v_gene: TRBV2
d_gene: -
CDR3aa: CASSEGASGTDTQYF
CDR3nt: TGTGCCAGCAGTGAAGGTGCTAGCGGCACAGATACGCAGTATTTT

len: 14
abundance: -
j_gene: TRBJ2-2
v_gene: TRBV27
d_gene: -
CDR3aa: CASTRLDSSGELFF
CDR3nt: TGTGCCAGCACCCGCCTTGACAGCTCCGGGGAGCTGTTTTTT

len: 14
abundance: -
j_gene: TRBJ1-5
v_gene: TRBV27
d_gene: -
CDR3aa: CASSLRGIHQPQHF
CDR3nt: TGTGCCAGCAGTTTAAGGGGGATCCATCAGCCCCAGCATTTT

len: 13
abundance: -
j_gene: TRBJ2-1
v_gene: TRBV4-1
d_gene: -
CDR3aa: CASSQLVIHEQFF
CDR3nt: TGCGCCAGCAGCCAATTAGTAATCCATGAGCAGTTCTTC

len: 14
abundance: -
j_gene: TRBJ1-2
v_gene: TRBV7-2
d_gene: -
CDR3aa: CASSLSRFNYGYTF
CDR3nt: TGTGCCAGCAGCTTAAGCAGGTTTAACTATGGCTACACCTTC

len: 18
abundance: -
j_gene: TRBJ2-6
v_gene: TRBV7-8
d_gene: TRBD1
CDR3aa: CASSLGGQGISGANVLTF
CDR3nt: TGTGCCAGCAGCTTAGGGGGACAGGGAATCTCTGGGGCCAACGTCCTGACTTTC

len: 15
abundance: -
j_gene: TRBJ2-7
v_gene: TRBV27
d_gene: TRBD1
CDR3aa: CASSPGTGTYYEQYF
CDR3nt: TGTGCCAGCAGTCCAGGGACAGGGACGTACTACGAGCAGTACTTC

len: 17
abundance: -
j_gene: TRBJ2-1
v_gene: TRBV7-6
d_gene: TRBD2
CDR3aa: CASSLGASGTWRNEQFF
CDR3nt: TGTGCCAGCAGCTTAGGGGCTAGCGGAACCTGGCGGAATGAGCAGTTCTTC

len: 15
abundance: once
j_gene: TRBJ1-4
v_gene: TRBV5-6
d_gene: -
CDR3aa: CASSPTGQTGEKLFF
CDR3nt: TGTGCCAGCAGCCCGACGGGACAAACGGGAGAAAAACTGTTTTTT

len: 15
abundance: -
j_gene: TRBJ2-7
v_gene: TRBV7-9
d_gene: TRBD2
CDR3aa: CASSSLAELSYEQYF
CDR3nt: TGTGCCAGCAGCTCGCTAGCGGAACTCTCCTACGAGCAGTACTTC